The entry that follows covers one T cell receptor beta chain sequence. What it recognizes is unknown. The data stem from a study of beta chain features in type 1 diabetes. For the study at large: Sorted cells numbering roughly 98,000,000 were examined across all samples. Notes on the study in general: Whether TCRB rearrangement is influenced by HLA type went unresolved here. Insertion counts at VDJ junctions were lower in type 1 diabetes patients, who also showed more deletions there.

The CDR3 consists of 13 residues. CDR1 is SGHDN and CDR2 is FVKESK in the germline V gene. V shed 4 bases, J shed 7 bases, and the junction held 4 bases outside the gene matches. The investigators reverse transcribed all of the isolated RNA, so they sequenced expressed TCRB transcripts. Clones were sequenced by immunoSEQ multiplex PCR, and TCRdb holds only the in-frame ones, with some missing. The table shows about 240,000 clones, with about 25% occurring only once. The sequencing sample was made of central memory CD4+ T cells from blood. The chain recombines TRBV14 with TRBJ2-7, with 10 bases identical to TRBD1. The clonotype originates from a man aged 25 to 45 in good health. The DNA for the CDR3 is TGTGCCAGCAGCCGGGACAGGGGTAGAGAGCAGTACTTC. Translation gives CASSRDRGREQYF.